This passage covers 12 T cell receptor beta chains from one sample sequenced in a study of T cells expressing NK-cell markers. TCRdb reprocessed the 5' RACE reads, with one entry per CDR3 protein and no DNA. Recorded for this sample: 300,000 to 450,000 distinct CDR3 sequences. Material for sequencing was blood T cells: a sorted CD56 or NKG2C T cell subset, CD4+ or CD8+ T cells, or bulk PBMC T cells (not recorded which). The source of these receptors is a man aged 18-69 years in good health.

The chain recombines TRBV27 with TRBJ2-3; lacking DNA, the TRBD1 call made by TCRdb goes unchecked. The CDR3 sequence is 15 residues long. CDR1 and CDR2 from the germline V gene are MNHEY and SMNVEV (reference sequence). The CDR3 reads CASSPRKMSTDTQYF.

The V gene is TRBV5-1, the J gene TRBJ2-5; with no DNA, the TCRdb D assignment of TRBD1 cannot be verified. This CDR3 contains 15 residues. Germline assignment: CDR1 SGHRS and CDR2 YFSETQ. CDR3 in amino acids: CASSGGQGAKETQYF.

The chain recombines TRBV6-1 with TRBJ1-5; TCRdb's D call of TRBD1 is untestable without DNA. Per germline, CDR1 MNHNS and CDR2 SASEGT. This CDR3 has 13 amino acids. The CDR3 sequence is CASLDRGNQPQHF.

V is TRBV7-2 and J is TRBJ2-7; TCRdb indicates TRBD1, and absent DNA this call remains unverified. The CDR3 has 17 amino acids. From germline, CDR1 is SGHTA and CDR2 FQGNSA. The CDR3 loop reads CASSAPSGQFYSYEQYF.

CDR3 in amino acids: CASSPLSEVSINNEQFF. The gene calls are TRBV18 and TRBJ2-1; TCRdb's assignment of TRBD2 cannot be checked, as there is no DNA. Germline V gene lookup returns CDR1 KGHSH and CDR2 LQKENI. This CDR3 is 17 amino acids long.

The chain links TRBV5-1 to TRBJ1-1. The CDR3 has 16 amino acids. From germline, CDR1 is SGHRS and CDR2 YFSETQ. CDR3 amino acids: CASSLDPDYRNTEAFF.

The rearrangement uses TRBV12-3 or TRBV12-4 and TRBJ2-5; TCRdb proposes TRBD2, but this gene call is untestable without DNA. The CDR3 totals 15 residues. CDR3 residues: CASSPLAGAVKTQYF.

The chain has TRBV5-1 and TRBJ2-1; there is no DNA to check the TCRdb D call of TRBD1. This CDR3 is built from 14 residues. Germline lookup yields CDR1 SGHRS and CDR2 YFSETQ. The chain's CDR3 is CASSSGGGINEQFF.

The CDR3 sequence is CASSLNGGTGNTEAFF. The V call is TRBV7-3, the J call TRBJ1-1; checking the TCRdb D call of TRBD1 is not possible without DNA. There are 16 residues in the CDR3. CDR1 and CDR2 (germline): SGHTA, FQGTGA.

V gene TRBV28 combines with J gene TRBJ2-3; the TCRdb D gene call, TRBD2, has no DNA to confirm it. CDR3 size: 19 residues. Germline assignment: CDR1 MDHEN and CDR2 SYDVKM. CDR3 in amino acids: CASSSSGTSGGVLTDTQYF.

The rearrangement links TRBV7-9 to TRBJ2-7; the D call from TCRdb, TRBD1, cannot be confirmed without DNA. The CDR3 runs to 14 residues. The V gene's germline CDR1 is SEHNR and CDR2 FQNEAQ (reference sequence). The CDR3 protein is CASSFGQGGVWQYF.

The rearrangement joins TRBV6-2 or TRBV6-3 to TRBJ2-1; as DNA is missing, the TRBD1 call by TCRdb cannot be tested. The length of the CDR3 is 14 residues. The germline gives CDR1 MNHEY, CDR2 SVGEGT. This CDR3 is CASSYATGVYEQFF.